The T cell receptor (beta chain) under discussion was sequenced for a study of technical replicates of blood from several donors. From germline, CDR1 is MNHEY and CDR2 SMNVEV (reference sequence). This CDR3 is 15 amino acids long. Trimming took 5 bases from V and 5 from J; bases not matched to a gene: 6. Repertoires were generated with immunoSEQ multiplex PCR, while TCRdb's copy carries only in-frame clones and drops some. The sample has roughly 71,000 clones; nearly 97% are singletons. The chain is built from TRBV27 and TRBJ2-7, with 13 nucleotides matching TRBD2. Sequenced material: T cells isolated from PBMCs. The receptor was isolated from a human donor in good health. CDR3 nucleotides: TGTGCCAGCAGTCCAGGGACTAGCGGGACCCACGAGCAGTACTTC. Protein product: CASSPGTSGTHEQYF.